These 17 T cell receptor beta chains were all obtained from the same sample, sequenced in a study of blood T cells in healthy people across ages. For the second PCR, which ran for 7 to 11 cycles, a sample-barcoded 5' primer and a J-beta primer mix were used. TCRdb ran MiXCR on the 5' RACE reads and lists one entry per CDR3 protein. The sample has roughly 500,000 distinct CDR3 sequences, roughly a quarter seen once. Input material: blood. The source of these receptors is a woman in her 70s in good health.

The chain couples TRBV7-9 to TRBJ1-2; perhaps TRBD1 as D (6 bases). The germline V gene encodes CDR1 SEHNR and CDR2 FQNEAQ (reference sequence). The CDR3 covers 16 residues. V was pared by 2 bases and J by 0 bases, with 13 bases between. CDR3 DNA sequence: TGTGCCAGCAGCTTACTGTGGGGGACAACTAACTATGGCTACACCTTC. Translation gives CASSLLWGTTNYGYTF.

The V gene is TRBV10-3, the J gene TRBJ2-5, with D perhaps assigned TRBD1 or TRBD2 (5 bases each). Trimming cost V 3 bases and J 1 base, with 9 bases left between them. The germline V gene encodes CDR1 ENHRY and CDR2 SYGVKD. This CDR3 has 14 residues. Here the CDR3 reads CAISDGDLQETQYF. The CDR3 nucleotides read TGTGCCATCAGTGATGGGGACCTCCAAGAGACCCAGTACTTC.

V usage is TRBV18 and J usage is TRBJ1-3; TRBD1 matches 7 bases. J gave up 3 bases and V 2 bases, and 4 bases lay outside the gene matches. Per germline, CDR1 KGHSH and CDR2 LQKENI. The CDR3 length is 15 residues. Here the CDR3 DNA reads TGTGCCAGCTCACCAGACCGGGACAGTGGAAACACCATATATTTT. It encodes CASSPDRDSGNTIYF.

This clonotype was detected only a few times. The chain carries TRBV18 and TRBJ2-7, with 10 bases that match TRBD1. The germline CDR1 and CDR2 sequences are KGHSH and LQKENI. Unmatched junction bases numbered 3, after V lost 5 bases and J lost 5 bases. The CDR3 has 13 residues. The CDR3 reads CASSSTGGDEQYF. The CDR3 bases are TGTGCCAGCTCATCGACAGGGGGCGACGAGCAGTACTTC.

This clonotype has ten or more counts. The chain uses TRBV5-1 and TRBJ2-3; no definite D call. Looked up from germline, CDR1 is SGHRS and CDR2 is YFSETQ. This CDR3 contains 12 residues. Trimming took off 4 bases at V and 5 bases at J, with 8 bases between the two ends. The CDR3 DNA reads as TGCGCCAGCAGCCTGATGAGAGATACGCAGTATTTT. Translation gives CASSLMRDTQYF. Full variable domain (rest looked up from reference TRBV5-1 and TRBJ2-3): KAGVTQTPRYLIKTRGQQVTLSCSPISGHRSVSWYQQTPGQGLQFLFEYFSETQRNKGNFPGRFSGRQFSNSRSEMNVSTLELGDSALYLCASSLMRDTQYFGPGTRLTVL.

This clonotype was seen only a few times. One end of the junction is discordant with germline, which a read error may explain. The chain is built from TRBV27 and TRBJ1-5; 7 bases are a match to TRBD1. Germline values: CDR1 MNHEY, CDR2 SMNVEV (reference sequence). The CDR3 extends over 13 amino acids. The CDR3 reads CVSSRGERQPQHF. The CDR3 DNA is TGTGTCAGCAGCAGGGGGGAACGCCAGCCCCAGCATTTT.

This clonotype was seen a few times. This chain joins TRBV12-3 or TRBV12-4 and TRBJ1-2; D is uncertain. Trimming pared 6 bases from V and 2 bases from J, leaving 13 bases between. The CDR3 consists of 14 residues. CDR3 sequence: CASSSWPLNYGYTF. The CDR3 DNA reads TGTGCCAGCAGCTCCTGGCCGTTAAACTATGGCTACACCTTC.

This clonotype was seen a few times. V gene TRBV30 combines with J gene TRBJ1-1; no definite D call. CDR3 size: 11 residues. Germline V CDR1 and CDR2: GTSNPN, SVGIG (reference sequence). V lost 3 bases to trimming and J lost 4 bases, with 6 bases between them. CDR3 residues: CAWRGPTEAFF. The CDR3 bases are TGTGCCTGGAGAGGACCCACTGAAGCTTTCTTT.

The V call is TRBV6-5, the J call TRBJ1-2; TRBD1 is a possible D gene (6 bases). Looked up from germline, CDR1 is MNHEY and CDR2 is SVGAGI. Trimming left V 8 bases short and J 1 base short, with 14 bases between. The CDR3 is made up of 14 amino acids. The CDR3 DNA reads TGTGCCAGCTCCCGTACAGGGTTTAACTATGGCTACACCTTC. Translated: CASSRTGFNYGYTF.

CDR3 sequence (DNA): TGCGCCAGCAGCCAAGGGTTACAGAGCCATGAAAAACTGTTTTTT. Its protein is CASSQGLQSHEKLFF. The chain joins TRBV4-1 to TRBJ1-4; D call uncertain. The V gene's germline CDR1 is MGHRA and CDR2 YSYEKL. Trimming took off 1 base at V and 6 bases at J, with 12 bases between the two ends. The CDR3 is made up of 15 amino acids.

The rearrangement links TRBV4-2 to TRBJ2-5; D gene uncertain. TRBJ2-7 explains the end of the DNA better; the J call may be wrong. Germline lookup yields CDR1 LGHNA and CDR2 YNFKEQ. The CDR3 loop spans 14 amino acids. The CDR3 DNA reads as TGTGCCAGCAGCCAAGTAATAGGTTTCTACGAGCAGTACTTC. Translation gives CASSQVIGFYEQYF.

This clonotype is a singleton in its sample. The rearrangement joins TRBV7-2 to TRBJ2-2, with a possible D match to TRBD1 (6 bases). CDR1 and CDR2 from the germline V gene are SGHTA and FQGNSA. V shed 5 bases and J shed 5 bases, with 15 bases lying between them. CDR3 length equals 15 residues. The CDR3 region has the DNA TGTGCCAGCAGCCCCTTCAGGGGAGAGACCGGGGAGCTGTTTTTT. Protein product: CASSPFRGETGELFF.

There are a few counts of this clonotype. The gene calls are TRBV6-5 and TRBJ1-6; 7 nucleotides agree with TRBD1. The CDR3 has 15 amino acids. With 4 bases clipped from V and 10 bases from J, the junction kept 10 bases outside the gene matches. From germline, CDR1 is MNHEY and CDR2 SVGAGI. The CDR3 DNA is TGTGCCAGCAGTTCCAGACAGGGAGGAGGATCACCCCTCCACTTT. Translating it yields CASSSRQGGGSPLHF.

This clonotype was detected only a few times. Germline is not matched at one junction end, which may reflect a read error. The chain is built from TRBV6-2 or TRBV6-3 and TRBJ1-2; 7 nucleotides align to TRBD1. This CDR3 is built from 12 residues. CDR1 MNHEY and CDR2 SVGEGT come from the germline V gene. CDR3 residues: CASSDRARGYAF. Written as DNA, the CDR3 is TGTGCCAGCAGCGACAGGGCGCGTGGCTACGCCTTC.

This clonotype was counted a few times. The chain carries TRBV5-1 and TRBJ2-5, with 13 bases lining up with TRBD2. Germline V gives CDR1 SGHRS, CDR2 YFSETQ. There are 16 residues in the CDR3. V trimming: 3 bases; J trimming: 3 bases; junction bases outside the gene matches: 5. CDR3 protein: CASSWSLAGGKETQYF. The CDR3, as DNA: TGCGCCAGCAGCTGGTCACTAGCGGGGGGGAAAGAGACCCAGTACTTC.

In nucleotides, the CDR3 is TGTGCCAGCAGTACGGGACCGGGAGCCCAAGAGACCCAGTACTTC. Its translation: CASSTGPGAQETQYF. The gene calls are TRBV12-3 or TRBV12-4 and TRBJ2-5; weak D call: TRBD2 (6 bases). V was clipped by 5 bases and J by 1 base, with 14 bases between them. The CDR3 is 15 amino acids.

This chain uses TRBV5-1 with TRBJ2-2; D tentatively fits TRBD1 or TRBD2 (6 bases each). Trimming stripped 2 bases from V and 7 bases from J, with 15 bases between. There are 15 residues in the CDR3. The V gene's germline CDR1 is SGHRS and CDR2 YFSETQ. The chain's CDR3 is CASSLTPKGGGELFF. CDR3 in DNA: TGCGCCAGCAGCTTAACCCCCAAGGGGGGCGGGGAGCTGTTTTTT. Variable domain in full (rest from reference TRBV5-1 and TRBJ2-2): KAGVTQTPRYLIKTRGQQVTLSCSPISGHRSVSWYQQTPGQGLQFLFEYFSETQRNKGNFPGRFSGRQFSNSRSEMNVSTLELGDSALYLCASSLTPKGGGELFFGEGSRLTVL.